This TCR beta chain derives from a study of CD8+CD57+ T cells in acquired aplastic anemia. Study context: Each DNA sample taken from sorted CD4+ and CD8+ cells came to about 3.2 ug on average. The study obtained approximately 11 million reads on average for CD4+ cells from healthy donors. Findings of the study overall: About 30 CD8+ CDR3 sequences occurred in both the patients and the controls. Researchers reported that CD8+ Simpson's diversity was not significantly different in patients versus controls.

Of note for this clonotype: The target antigen is unknown.

The CDR3 length is 15 residues. V gave up 7 bases and J gave up 7 bases; unmatched junction bases: 7. CDR1 MNHNY and CDR2 SVGAGI come from the germline V gene (reference sequence). CDR3 and TCR beta VDJ profiling relied on a genomic DNA template. TCRdb called the reads again in MiXCR, with one record for every CDR3 protein. This sample carries hundreds of thousands of distinct CDR3 sequences, 55% to 70% of them seen once, and the ten largest clones take more than 3.5%. The chain employs TRBV6-6 and TRBJ2-1, with 13 bases that match TRBD2. Sequencing was done on a sample of sorted CD4+, CD8+, or CD8+CD57+ T cells (not recorded which) from PBMCs. The clonotype was recovered from a human donor in good health, serving as a control. The CDR3 protein is CASMLTSGGRNEQFF. The CDR3 DNA sequence: TGTGCCAGCATGTTGACTAGCGGGGGGCGTAATGAGCAGTTCTTC.